Below, one TCR beta chain is given with its context. What antigen it recognizes has not been identified. No base quality values were provided; no much bigger clone lies one nucleotide off. The entry originates in a study of beta chain features in type 1 diabetes (dated by TCRdb to 2016 to 2018). Regarding the complete study: Mean age, gender distribution, total cell number and subset yield did not differ between patients and healthy donors. Across all samples, some 99 million sorted cells were examined, and cell number per subset correlated strongly with RNA yield. The study compared the TCRB repertoires of sorted circulating CD4+ T cell subsets in recently diagnosed type 1 diabetes patients with those in matched healthy donors. Whereas all 30 or so donors provided naive and central memory subsets, regulatory and stem cell-like memory subsets were isolated from just 8 patients and about 8 healthy donors.

The research as a whole found: Fewer insertions and more nucleotide deletions at VDJ recombination sites were observed in patients with type 1 diabetes, implying thymic rearrangement abnormalities. Shorter templates might have been favored by PCR, but patient and control samples were amplified and corrected together, so both groups would have been affected equally by any skew. Because cDNA was sequenced instead of genomic DNA, highly expressing activated cells could be over-represented, though the groups showed no difference in activation or CD3 levels. A moderate but significant shortening of TCRB CDR3 length was observed in type 1 diabetes patients in all four CD4+ subsets. Naive, central memory and regulatory TCRB repertoires appeared to be more alike among patients than among healthy donors. HLA sub-analyses involved small numbers of individuals, so any influence of HLA type on TCRB rearrangement remained unresolved.

From each donor, a single peripheral blood sample of 100 to 150 mL on average was drawn into heparinised tubes. Using a panel that included CD45RO, CCR7, CD25, CD127, CD95 and CD27, naive, central memory, regulatory and stem cell-like memory CD4+ T cells were sorted on a BD FACSAria II. A purity above 98% was achieved for all sorted populations. PBMCs were separated immediately by Lymphoprep density gradient centrifugation and were stained directly, without being cultured. So that batch effects would be minimized, each experiment stained and sorted samples in pairs, pairing one healthy donor with one patient. The entire isolated RNA was reverse transcribed using the High Capacity cDNA Reverse Transcription Kit, and thus expressed TCRB transcripts were sequenced. Naive, central memory and regulatory T cell samples underwent deep immunoSEQ sequencing, averaging about 3.57 million total reads per sample. Sorted cells were lysed in RLT buffer and RNA was extracted with DNase-treated RNeasy Micro or Mini kits, depending on cell number. To prevent cross-contamination, each cell subset was processed individually, whereas patient and healthy donor samples were processed jointly. Using the immunoSEQ multiplex PCR, TCRB sequences were amplified from cDNA into 87-bp fragments spanning the CDR3 region. Sequencing of the amplicons was done on the Illumina HiSeq platform. The authors' pipeline ran thus. PCR bias was computationally corrected using synthetic template baselines, reads within Hamming distance 2 were collapsed, and singletons that could not be merged were discarded. Reads were aligned to IMGT to assign V, D and J genes, CDR3 length, and insertions or deletions at six rearrangement sites. Clonotype counts were normalized to sorted cell number within each subset before computing true diversity and Gini coefficients with the tcR R package. The overlap coefficient, calculated on TCRB nucleotide sequences, was used to measure repertoire sharing. Out-of-frame TCRB sequences from naive cells were analyzed to stand in for the pre-selection repertoire. TCRdb obtained this table from immuneACCESS and retained in-frame rearrangements with V and J assigned. These tables miss some clones; where compared with another copy, unresolved V genes account for less than half of the shortfall, and the remainder is unexplained. That table supplies the V and J calls and clone size; D and trimming were determined from the DNA. The sample table lists approximately 340,000 clones, over 13% of them with a count of one. 0.019% of the sample comes from the top ten.

The germline V gene (reference sequence) provides CDR1 GTSNPN and CDR2 SVGIG. V is clipped by 5 bases and J by 1 base, and the sequence between their germline boundaries is 11 bases long. From cysteine to phenylalanine, the CDR3 is 13 amino acids long. Just CDR3 DNA is preserved here, 39 bases in frame from base 1. The sequence was obtained from a woman aged 18-29 years in good health. The chain is assembled from TRBV30 and TRBJ1-1; a confident D gene designation cannot be given. The sequenced sample was naive CD4+ T cells from blood. The cell subset or site label here, explained by the study, means: true naive CD4+ T cells. In nucleotide form, the sequence is TGTGCCTGGCTGACACGGCCGAACACTGAAGCTTTCTTT. Its protein reads: CAWLTRPNTEAFF.